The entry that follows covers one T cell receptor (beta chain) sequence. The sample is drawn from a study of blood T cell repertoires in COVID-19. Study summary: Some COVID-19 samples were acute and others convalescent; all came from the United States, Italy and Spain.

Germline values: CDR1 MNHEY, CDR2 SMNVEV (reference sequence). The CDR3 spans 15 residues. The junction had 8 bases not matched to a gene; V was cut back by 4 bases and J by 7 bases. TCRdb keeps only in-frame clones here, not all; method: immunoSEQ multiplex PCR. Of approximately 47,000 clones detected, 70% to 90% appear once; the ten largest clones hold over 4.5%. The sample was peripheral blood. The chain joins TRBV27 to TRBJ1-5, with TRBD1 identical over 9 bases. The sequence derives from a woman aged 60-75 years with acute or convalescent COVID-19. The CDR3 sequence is CASSSGTGKIQPQHF. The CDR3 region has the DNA TGTGCCAGCAGTTCCGGGACAGGGAAAATACAGCCCCAGCATTTT.